This is a list of T cell receptor beta chains from one sample in a study of identical twins. TCRdb reprocessed the 5' RACE reads with MiXCR, giving one entry per CDR3 protein. Seen here are some 500,000 distinct CDR3 sequences, 9.6% observed once, and the top ten hold roughly 3%. These data also formed part of another study, on yellow fever vaccine responses in identical twins.

The sequenced sample consisted of PBMCs. The receptor set was obtained from a woman between 18 and 29 years old in good health. Both conserved end residues are trimmed from each CDR3. D genes are given only for firm matches.

D gene,V gene,CDR3 length,CDR3 protein
-,TRBV12-3/TRBV12-4,14,ASSSPGLLSYNEQF
TRBD1,TRBV6-5,15,ASSYFGTGDSTDTQY
-,TRBV5-1,12,ASSLEMNTGELF
-,TRBV12-3/TRBV12-4,11,ASTPVVTNEQF
TRBD2,TRBV5-1,16,ASSLGTSGVSSYNEQF
TRBD1,TRBV7-2,13,ASSLARPGTGEQY
-,TRBV29-1,9,SVEPTDTQY
-,TRBV19,14,ASSMFGEVAYNEQF
-,TRBV20-1,13,SAWGSRTATYEQY
-,TRBV5-1,12,ASSLGRNTGELF
TRBD1,TRBV29-1,12,SVSAGTANTEAF
-,TRBV7-9,11,ASSYPGLETQY
-,TRBV10-3,15,AISPGSGSRNQETQY
-,TRBV20-1,9,SAVRADGYT
-,TRBV12-5,14,ASGLRGTLFSYEQY
-,TRBV12-3/TRBV12-4,16,ASWRTTLLGTARREQF
-,TRBV4-3,12,ASSQGYGTYEQY
TRBD2,TRBV27,14,ASRPRGGPGANVLT
-,TRBV5-5,14,ASSSPRASSSPEQY
TRBD2,TRBV20-1,12,SSKGLAGVNEQF
-,TRBV29-1,10,SVVGSSYEQY
-,TRBV29-1,13,SVEEGSGISYEQY
-,TRBV29-1,14,SVEGLSWGLSYEQY
-,TRBV15,13,ATSRGGGSYNEQF